The 14 T cell receptor beta chains in this list originate from one sample, sequenced in a study of blood T cells in healthy people across ages. A J-beta primer mix and a sample-barcoded 5' primer were used in a second PCR of roughly 7 to 12 cycles. One entry per CDR3 protein, called by TCRdb with MiXCR from the 5' RACE reads. The sample consists of 700,000 to 850,000 distinct CDR3 sequences, under 40% of them appearing once. Input material: blood. The receptor set was obtained from a man in his late teens or twenties in good health.

This chain connects TRBV9 to TRBJ2-1; the D call may be TRBD1 or TRBD2 (5 bases each). CDR1 SGDLS and CDR2 YYNGEE come from the germline V gene. CDR3 size: 13 residues. V gave up 3 bases and J gave up 5 bases, with 9 bases separating them. The CDR3 here is CASSGDGDNEQFF. CDR3 sequence (DNA): TGTGCCAGCAGCGGGGACGGCGACAATGAGCAGTTCTTC.

CDR3 in DNA: TGCAGTGCTAGAGAGGGCAGCCGAAACTATGGCTACACCTTC. Protein: CSAREGSRNYGYTF. The rearrangement links TRBV20-1 to TRBJ1-2; D not resolved. The CDR3 is 14 amino acids. Trimming removed 0 bases at V and 2 bases at J, with 10 bases between. Germline V lookup: CDR1 DFQATT, CDR2 SNEGSKA (reference sequence).

Worth noting for this clonotype: A much larger clone differs from this one at a single base, so this may be a read error. The J gene is TRBJ2-3, the V gene TRBV7-2; 7 bases are a match to TRBD2. V shed 5 bases and J 2 bases; nucleotides not matched to a gene: 7. The CDR3 contains 15 residues. The germline V gene encodes CDR1 SGHTA and CDR2 FQGNSA. The CDR3 DNA reads TGTGCCAGCAGCCTCGGACTAGACAACACAGATACGCAGTATTTT. Protein: CASSLGLDNTDTQYF.

The table lists this clonotype with a count of one. The V gene is TRBV30, the J gene TRBJ1-6; 7 bases line up with TRBD1. Germline CDR1 and CDR2: GTSNPN and SVGIG (reference sequence). V shed 4 bases and J 2 bases; nucleotides not matched to a gene: 8. This CDR3 is built from 16 residues. This CDR3 is CAWTGGTATYNSPLHF. The CDR3 nucleotides are TGTGCCTGGACCGGCGGGACAGCCACCTATAATTCACCCCTCCACTTT.

The rearrangement joins TRBV27 to TRBJ1-1; tentative D call: TRBD1 (6 bases). The CDR3 is 13 residues long. V lost 5 bases and J 3 bases, leaving 10 bases between the germline ends. Germline CDR1 MNHEY, CDR2 SMNVEV (reference sequence). The CDR3 loop is CASSEGGYTEAFF. In DNA, the CDR3 is TGTGCCAGCAGTGAGGGGGGTTACACTGAAGCTTTCTTT.

This clonotype was seen repeatedly, ten times or more. The chain joins TRBV4-3 to TRBJ2-1; D is possibly TRBD1 (5 bases). The CDR3 length is 15 residues. The germline CDR1 and CDR2 sequences are LGHNA and YSLEER. V gave up 0 bases and J gave up 3 bases, with 9 bases separating them. The CDR3 coding sequence is TGCGCCAGCAGCCAAGAAGGGGTCGGCTACAATGAGCAGTTCTTC. Protein: CASSQEGVGYNEQFF.

Notes on this clonotype: With a much larger clone just one base away, this may be a read error. The V and J genes are TRBV20-1 and TRBJ2-1; D is possibly TRBD2 (6 bases). The CDR3 contains 14 residues. The V gene's germline CDR1 is DFQATT and CDR2 SNEGSKA (reference sequence). CDR3 DNA sequence: TGCAGTGCCCACGGGGGTTACTCCTACAATAAGCAGTTCTTC. Protein sequence: CSAHGGYSYNKQFF.

This clonotype was detected only a few times. The chain combines TRBV6-6 with TRBJ1-2, with 11 bases lining up with TRBD1. V shed 6 bases and J 4 bases; nucleotides not matched to a gene: 4. Germline V CDR1 and CDR2: MNHNY, SVGAGI (reference sequence). The CDR3 totals 14 residues. DNA for the CDR3: TGTGCCAGCAGAACGGACAGGGGGCTCTATGGCTACACCTTC. Its protein is CASRTDRGLYGYTF.

The chain is built from TRBV12-3 or TRBV12-4 and TRBJ2-3, with a tentative D call TRBD2 (7 bases). The CDR3 is made up of 15 amino acids. The V gene lost 7 bases and the J gene lost 4 bases, with 18 bases spanning the gap. CDR3 residues: CASMRGGISSDTQYF. The CDR3 coding sequence is TGTGCCAGCATGAGGGGGGGGATAAGTTCAGATACGCAGTATTTT.

This clonotype showed up many times. The chain carries TRBV29-1 and TRBJ2-1, with no clear D. Germline V gene sequence: CDR1 SQVTM, CDR2 ANQGSEA. The ends were cut back, 2 bases at V and 4 bases at J, with 9 bases in the middle. The CDR3 runs 13 residues. CDR3 nucleotide sequence: TGCAGCGTTGAAAGGCCAGGATACAATGAGCAGTTCTTC. Translated, it gives CSVERPGYNEQFF.

The chain links TRBV2 to TRBJ2-1, with TRBD2 identical over 10 bases. The ends lost 6 bases at V and 8 bases at J; junction bases unmatched: 10. Germline CDR1 SNHLY, CDR2 FYNNEI. The CDR3 length is 15 residues. The CDR3 DNA reads TGTGCCAGCAGCAGAATGGCTAGCGGGGGTGATGAGCAGTTCTTC. This codes for CASSRMASGGDEQFF.

As to this clonotype: This may come from a read error, since a much larger clone is one base off. V usage is TRBV7-2 and J usage is TRBJ1-5; a weak D match, TRBD1 (5 bases). Germline V gene sequence: CDR1 SGHTA, CDR2 FQGNSA. V was trimmed by 1 base and J by 3 bases, leaving 10 bases between them. The CDR3 is 15 amino acids. The CDR3 protein is CASSLGGHTNQPQHF. The CDR3 DNA reads TGTGCCAGCAGCTTAGGAGGACATACCAATCAGCCCCAGCATTTT.

This clonotype was recorded many times. V usage is TRBV12-3 or TRBV12-4 and J usage is TRBJ2-6, with D perhaps TRBD2 (6 bases). V lost 6 bases, J lost 2 bases, and 11 bases lay in between. CDR3 size: 15 residues. CDR3 DNA sequence: TGTGCCAGCAGCTCGGGAGTGGCTGGGGCCAACGTCCTGACTTTC. Its translation is CASSSGVAGANVLTF.

This clonotype turned up a few times. V gene TRBV10-3 combines with J gene TRBJ1-1; unclear D gene. Between the trimmed V and J ends, which lost 10 bases and 0 bases, there was a span of 18 bases. Germline V gene data show CDR1 as ENHRY and CDR2 as SYGVKD. The CDR3 is 15 amino acids. The CDR3 nucleotides read TGTGCCACCCCAAAGTCCGGCAGGATGAACACTGAAGCTTTCTTT. It codes for CATPKSGRMNTEAFF.